One TCR beta chain is described in this entry. The antigen remains unidentified. This entry is derived from a study of cytomegalovirus exposure and HLA in healthy donors. Study findings and constraints: It was confirmed in vitro that a few of the CMV-associated chains were specific for CMV antigens.

Germline CDR1 and CDR2: SGHDT and YYEEEE. The CDR3 runs 13 residues. V shed 2 bases and J shed 2 bases, with 7 bases lying between them. Donors showed nominal health when sampled, although they likely had unrecorded immune exposures. The primer mix had 60 Vbeta and 13 Jbeta primers. Clones were read by immunoSEQ multiplex PCR, and TCRdb kept only the in-frame ones, dropping some. The table lists approximately 290,000 clones, 80% of them singletons. This chain joins TRBV5-6 and TRBJ1-2; the D is unclear. The sample consisted of PBMCs. The receptor comes from a girl aged 2 to 10 in good health and CMV-seronegative. For the CDR3, the DNA is TGTGCCAGCAGCTTTGAGGGAAACTATGGCTACACCTTC. Encoded protein: CASSFEGNYGYTF.